The 17 T cell receptor beta chains below were found in one sample sequenced in a study of vaccination effects on CD4 cells after COVID-19 (dated by TCRdb to the early 2020s). The library was produced with the immunoSEQ multiplex PCR assay. Held by TCRdb, this immuneACCESS table contains in-frame sequences only and omits some clones. Under half of the omission traces to an unresolved V gene where checked; the cause of the rest is unknown. Within this sample are some 30,000 clones, with 74% of them counted one time only. About 14% of the sample lies in the top ten. The antigens these receptors bind are not known. In the ViraFEST assay, PBMC were stimulated with viral peptide pools, and TCR sequencing was then used to find antigen-specific CD4+ T cell clonotypes based on their expansion. After less than 13 days of culture, CD4+ T cells were isolated with the EasySep CD4+ T cell isolation kit. Each participant received two doses of an mRNA SARS-CoV-2 vaccine, either BNT162b2 or mRNA-1273.

Specimen: CD4+ T cells from PBMCs cultured with HCoV-229E spike peptides, collected after COVID-19 vaccination. Per the publication, the cell subset or site label means: HCoV-229E spike overlapping peptide pool stimulation. Every receptor here comes from a human donor who received a COVID-19 vaccine.

This rearrangement joins TRBV19 to TRBJ1-2, with D possibly being TRBD1 (5 bases). Deletions cut 5 bases from V and 4 bases from J, with 11 bases between. The CDR3 consists of 13 residues. Germline CDR1 LNHDA, CDR2 SQIVND (reference sequence). The CDR3 DNA follows: TGTGCCAGTAGTCTGGGACCGGGCTATGGCTACACCTTC. It is translated as CASSLGPGYGYTF. The entire variable domain, with the rest obtained from reference TRBV19 and TRBJ1-2, is as follows: DGGITQSPKYLFRKEGQNVTLSCEQNLNHDAMYWYRQDPGQGLRLIYYSQIVNDFQKGDIAEGYSVSREKKESFPLTVTSAQKNPTAFYLCASSLGPGYGYTFGSGTRLTVV.

The chain couples TRBV21-1 to TRBJ2-3; the table gives TRBD1 as D, unverified against the DNA. TRBV21-1 is an annotated pseudogene. The CDR3 sequence is 13 residues long. The CDR3 loop reads CASPTGATDTQYF. CDR3 DNA: TGTGCCAGCCCGACAGGGGCGACAGATACGCAGTATTTT.

J is TRBJ2-2 and V is TRBV12-5; 10 bases are shared with TRBD2. After removal of 6 bases from V and 3 bases from J, the junction contained 4 bases not matched to a gene. From germline, CDR1 is LGHNT and CDR2 FRNRAP. This CDR3 is built from 15 residues. CDR3: CASGLGLADTGELFF. The CDR3 DNA reads as TGTGCTAGTGGCCTCGGACTAGCGGACACCGGGGAGCTGTTTTTT.

The chain is built from TRBV10-3 and TRBJ1-4; 11 positions match TRBD1. After removal of 6 bases from V and 8 bases from J, the junction contained 5 bases not matched to a gene. The V gene's germline CDR1 is ENHRY and CDR2 SYGVKD. This CDR3 is built from 14 residues. In DNA form, the CDR3 reads TGTGCCATCAGCCCGGGACAGGGGGTCGAAAAACTGTTTTTT. It encodes CAISPGQGVEKLFF.

The chain combines TRBV12-3 or TRBV12-4 with TRBJ2-7; D not certain. V was cut by 6 bases and J by 1 base, with 4 bases left in between. The CDR3 has 11 residues. As DNA, the CDR3 is TGTGCCAGCAGCCAATCCTACGAGCAGTACTTC. Encoded protein: CASSQSYEQYF.

The chain links TRBV5-4 to TRBJ2-5, with 9 bases fitting TRBD2. There are 16 residues in the CDR3. The ends lost 4 bases at V and 5 bases at J; junction bases unmatched: 12. CDR1 is SGHNT, CDR2 YYREEE, per germline (reference sequence). CDR3 amino acids: CASSPTGRGGRETQYF. The CDR3 nucleotides read TGTGCCAGCAGCCCGACCGGGCGGGGGGGCAGGGAGACCCAGTACTTC.

A few counts support this clone. The chain joins TRBV10-3 to TRBJ2-1; 9 positions match TRBD1. The CDR3 is 18 residues long. The germline CDR1 and CDR2 sequences are ENHRY and SYGVKD. Trimming removed 3 bases from V and 2 bases from J; junction bases left unmatched: 11. CDR3 protein: CAISELPPGQGTYNEQFF. The DNA for the CDR3 is TGTGCCATCAGTGAATTACCGCCGGGACAGGGTACCTACAATGAGCAGTTCTTC.

This clone has a handful of counts. The chain employs TRBV2 and TRBJ2-5; 11 bases are a match to TRBD2. Germline V lookup: CDR1 SNHLY, CDR2 FYNNEI. Germline trimming cut 5 bases from V and 5 bases from J; bases unmatched to any gene: 7. The CDR3 is 15 amino acids. This CDR3 reads CASSPRSGGAETQYF. The CDR3 DNA follows: TGTGCCAGCAGTCCTCGTAGCGGGGGGGCGGAGACCCAGTACTTC. Supplemented by reference TRBV2 and TRBJ2-5, the full variable domain reads EPEVTQTPSHQVTQMGQEVILRCVPISNHLYFYWYRQILGQKVEFLVSFYNNEISEKSEIFDDQFSVERPDGSNFTLKIRSTKLEDSAMYFCASSPRSGGAETQYFGPGTRLLVL.

This clone came up a few times. The CDR3 DNA reads TGTGCCAGCACAGTACAGCGTAATGGCTACACCTTC. Amino acid sequence: CASTVQRNGYTF. The chain recombines TRBV7-2 with TRBJ1-2; D gene ambiguous. This CDR3 has 12 residues. Germline V gives CDR1 SGHTA, CDR2 FQGNSA. The V gene lost 7 bases and the J gene lost 6 bases, with 12 bases spanning the gap.

DNA for the CDR3: TGTGCCAGCAGTTACACTCAGGGAGGGAACACTGAAGCTTTCTTT. The encoded protein is CASSYTQGGNTEAFF. V is TRBV6-5 and J is TRBJ1-1, with D perhaps TRBD1 (5 bases). V gave up 2 bases and J gave up 1 base, with 11 bases separating them. From germline, CDR1 is MNHEY and CDR2 SVGAGI. The length of the CDR3 is 15 residues.

This chain links TRBV7-6 with TRBJ2-1; D not resolved. Germline V lookup: CDR1 SGHVS, CDR2 FNYEAQ. This CDR3 contains 11 residues. Trimming stripped 0 bases from V and 13 bases from J, with 7 bases between. The CDR3 region has the DNA TGTGCCAGCAGCTTAGCTGGAAATCAGTTCTTC. It codes for CASSLAGNQFF.

This clone was observed a handful of times. The chain joins TRBV4-1 to TRBJ1-1; D is ambiguous. This CDR3 is built from 14 residues. V was shortened by 0 bases and J by 1 base, with 6 bases between the two germline ends. Germline CDR1 and CDR2: MGHRA and YSYEKL. CDR3 sequence reads: CASSQEGWNTEAFF. Written as DNA, the CDR3 is TGCGCCAGCAGCCAAGAAGGGTGGAACACTGAAGCTTTCTTT.

CDR3 region: CASSLSVRSGRNYGYTF. The CDR3 DNA is TGTGCCAGCAGTTTATCTGTTCGTTCGGGTCGAAACTATGGCTACACCTTC. This chain uses TRBV27 with TRBJ1-2, with D unclear. Trimming removed 0 bases at V and 2 bases at J, with 16 bases between. This CDR3 is 17 amino acids long. CDR1 is MNHEY, CDR2 SMNVEV, per germline (reference sequence).

The rearrangement links TRBV7-9 to TRBJ1-4; D perhaps matches TRBD1 (5 bases). Germline-derived CDR1 and CDR2 are SEHNR and FQNEAQ (reference sequence). The CDR3 spans 15 residues. Trimming pared 0 bases from V and 3 bases from J, leaving 8 bases between. The CDR3 region is CASSLAGGANEKLFF. The CDR3 coding sequence is TGTGCCAGCAGCTTAGCGGGGGGAGCTAATGAAAAACTGTTTTTT. The variable domain in full, with the rest retrieved from reference TRBV7-9 and TRBJ1-4, is DTGVSQNPRHKITKRGQNVTFRCDPISEHNRLYWYRQTLGQGPEFLTYFQNEAQLEKSRLLSDRFSAERPKGSFSTLEIQRTEQGDSAMYLCASSLAGGANEKLFFGSGTQLSVL.

The gene calls are TRBV12-3 or TRBV12-4 and TRBJ1-2; D remains ambiguous. V was shortened by 9 bases and J by 1 base, with 9 bases between the two germline ends. This CDR3 contains 12 residues. CDR3 sequence reads: CASLGSNYGYTF. The CDR3 nucleotides read TGTGCCAGTTTAGGAAGTAACTATGGCTACACCTTC.

The chain has TRBV5-1 and TRBJ2-7; 8 nucleotides line up with TRBD2. From germline, CDR1 is SGHRS and CDR2 YFSETQ. CDR3 length: 13 residues. Trimming removed 5 bases from V and 3 bases from J; junction bases left unmatched: 4. Here the CDR3 DNA reads TGCGCCAGCAGTCCCACTAGCGGCTACGAGCAGTACTTC. The encoded protein is CASSPTSGYEQYF.

The rearrangement joins TRBV30 to TRBJ2-5; D gene uncertain. Germline lookup yields CDR1 GTSNPN and CDR2 SVGIG (reference sequence). The CDR3 extends over 13 amino acids. The V end was cut by 1 base, the J end by 2 bases, with 8 bases between. This chain's CDR3 is CAWSGWSQETQYF. CDR3 sequence (DNA): TGTGCCTGGAGTGGTTGGAGTCAAGAGACCCAGTACTTC.